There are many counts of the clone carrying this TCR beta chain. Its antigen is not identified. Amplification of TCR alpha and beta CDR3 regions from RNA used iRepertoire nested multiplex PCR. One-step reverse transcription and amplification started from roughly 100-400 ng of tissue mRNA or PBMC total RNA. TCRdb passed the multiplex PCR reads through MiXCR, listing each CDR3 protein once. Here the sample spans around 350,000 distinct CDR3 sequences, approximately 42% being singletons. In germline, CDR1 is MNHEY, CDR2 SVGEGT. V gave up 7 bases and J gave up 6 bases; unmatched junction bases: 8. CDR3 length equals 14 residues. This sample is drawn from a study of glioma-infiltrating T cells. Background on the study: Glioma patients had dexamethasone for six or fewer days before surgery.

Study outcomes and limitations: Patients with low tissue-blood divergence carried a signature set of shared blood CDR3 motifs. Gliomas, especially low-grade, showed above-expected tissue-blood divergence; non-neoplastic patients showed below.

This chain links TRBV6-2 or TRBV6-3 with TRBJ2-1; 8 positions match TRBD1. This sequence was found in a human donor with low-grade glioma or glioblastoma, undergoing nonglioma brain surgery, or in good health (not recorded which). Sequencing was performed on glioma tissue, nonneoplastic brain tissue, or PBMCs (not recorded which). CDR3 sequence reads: CASKSGTGFNEQFF. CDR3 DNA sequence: TGTGCCAGCAAATCCGGGACAGGCTTCAATGAGCAGTTCTTC.